This paragraph reports one T cell receptor beta chain. The sample holds a few counts of this clone. Its antigen specificity is not known. The sample holds no much larger clone one base away, and base qualities are not on file. The CDR3 regions of human TCRbeta chains were analyzed by immunosequencing. Per the source publication's procedure: Repertoire TCRs were matched against a reference library of SARS-CoV-2-specific TCRs generated with the MIRA antigen-specificity platform. Breadth meant the fraction of unique TCRs that were SARS-CoV-2-associated, whereas depth meant the fraction of total T cells that were SARS-CoV-2-associated. Using the MIRA data, each spike-specific TCR was mapped to the spike region that the TCR reacts to and placed in a CD4 or CD8 class. Log10-transformed breadth and depth values were compared by one-way ANOVA with Sidak's multiple comparisons tests. TCRdb retrieved this table from immuneACCESS and kept in-frame rearrangements only. Not all clones are present; in checked studies, unresolved V genes account for under half, and no reason is known for the remainder. From that table come the V and J calls and clone size; the DNA was used to work out D and trimming. The sample table shows some 150,000 clones, and roughly 84% are seen once. The top ten clones comprise about 5.4% of the sample.

The sample comes from a study of T cell responses to AZD1222 COVID-19 vaccine (dated by TCRdb to the early 2020s). Some background on the complete study: TCR sequencing was performed for 230 to 250 trial participants, of whom some 200 were given two doses of AZD1222 and around 25 were given two doses of MenACWY control vaccine. Enrollment into the trials was organized by age into subgroups of 18-55, 56-69 and 70-plus years, and those subgroups contained roughly 150, 30 and 60 TCR-sequenced participants, respectively. Study-level results and caveats: Because no day 14 peak-response samples were available, repertoires were characterized only after the peak T cell response. Most participants were white British and females outnumbered males, and the authors suggested that clonal diversity may have been underestimated. After two AZD1222 doses, both the breadth and the depth of spike-specific TCRs were significantly higher than at day 0 and than in MenACWY recipients. Conclusions about previously exposed vaccinees are limited because only six or seven AZD1222 recipients were SARS-CoV-2 seropositive at baseline. The whole spike protein was spanned by vaccine-associated CD4 TCRs, and dominant responses were seen in regions 160-218 and 743-854. In the small 56-69-year group, the increase in depth fell short of significance, most likely because of low power. Nearly half of unique spike-specific TCRs reportedly recognized epitopes outside regions mutated in the B.1.351 and B.1.1.7 variants.

Via the germline V gene, CDR1 is SNHLY and CDR2 FYNNEI. Reading from cysteine to phenylalanine, the CDR3 counts 17 amino acids. Only CDR3 DNA remains: 51 bases, in frame from the first base. Clipping removes 3 bases from V and 0 bases from J, with 9 as the unmatched junction base count. Read against the paper, the sample's time point label means: about 28 days (+/-7) after the second vaccine dose. AZD1222 recipients given second doses at about 4 weeks or at about 12 weeks were pooled, since spike-specific TCR depth and breadth were not found to differ between the two schedules. Vaccinee samples were obtained from the UK trials COV001 and COV002, which included a single-blind randomized controlled phase 2/3 trial of AZD1222 (ChAdOx1 nCoV-19) in healthy adults. Trial participant PBMC samples were collected at day 0 and day 28 after the second dose for TCRbeta chain sequencing.

The clonotype originates from an adult who received the AZD1222 COVID-19 vaccine. This sample comprised peripheral blood, obtained 28 days after the second AZD1222 dose. The chain employs TRBV2 and TRBJ2-7, with 9 central nucleotides matching TRBD1. This receptor has the CDR3 CASSDSPDRGLSYEQYF. The DNA reads TGTGCCAGCAGTGACTCCCCGGACAGGGGACTCTCCTACGAGCAGTACTTC.